This T cell receptor beta chain was recorded in a study of blood T cell repertoires in COVID-19. Looking at the study overall: Italy, Spain and the United States were the sources of the convalescent and acute COVID-19 samples.

Here immunoSEQ multiplex PCR was the method, and the copy in TCRdb shows in-frame clones only, minus some. This table has fewer than 80,000 clones, more than 75% appearing once. Trimming removed 8 bases at V and 5 bases at J, with 12 bases between. Germline V gives CDR1 SGHAT, CDR2 FQNNGV. The CDR3 has 13 residues. This clonotype originated in a man in his 70s with acute or convalescent COVID-19. This chain connects TRBV11-2 to TRBJ1-4; D ambiguous. Sequencing was done on a sample of peripheral blood. CDR3 amino acids: CASGTAFNEKLFF. CDR3 nucleotide sequence: TGTGCCAGCGGTACAGCCTTCAATGAAAAACTGTTTTTT.